Sequencing of this T cell receptor beta chain was carried out in a study of graft-versus-host responses after intestinal transplantation. The data were produced by immunoSEQ multiplex PCR, yet TCRdb's version contains in-frame clones alone and is incomplete. The profile shows tens of thousands of clones, approximately 93% of them singletons. The CDR3 length is 18 residues. V trimming: 0 bases; J trimming: 10 bases; junction bases outside the gene matches: 17. Per the germline V gene, CDR1 is SGHTS and CDR2 is YDEGEE. The specimen was PBMCs, collected 156 days after intestinal transplant. The source is a human patient who received an intestinal transplant, so some T cells may come from the graft donor. The V and J genes are TRBV5-8 and TRBJ1-4, with TRBD1 matching over 8 bases. The CDR3 DNA reads as TGTGCCAGCAGCTTGGACGGACAGGGACCCCCACACTTTACAAAACTGTTTTTT. Translated, it gives CASSLDGQGPPHFTKLFF. Drawing the rest from reference TRBV5-8 and TRBJ1-4, the complete variable domain is EAGVTQSPTHLIKTRGQQATLRCSPISGHTSVYWYQQALGLGLQFLLWYDEGEERNRGNFPPRFSGRQFPNYSSELNVNALELEDSALYLCASSLDGQGPPHFTKLFFGSGTQLSVL.